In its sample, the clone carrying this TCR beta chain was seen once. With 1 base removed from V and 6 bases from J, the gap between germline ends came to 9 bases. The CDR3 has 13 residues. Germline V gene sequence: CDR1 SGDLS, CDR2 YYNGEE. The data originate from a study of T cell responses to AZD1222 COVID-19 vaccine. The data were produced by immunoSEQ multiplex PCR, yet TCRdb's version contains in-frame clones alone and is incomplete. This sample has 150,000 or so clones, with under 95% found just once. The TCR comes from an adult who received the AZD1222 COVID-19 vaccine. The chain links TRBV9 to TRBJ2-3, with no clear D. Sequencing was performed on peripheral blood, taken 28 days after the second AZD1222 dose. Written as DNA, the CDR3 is TGTGCCAGCAGCGTATCAGTGGCGGATACGCAGTATTTT. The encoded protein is CASSVSVADTQYF.